This T cell receptor (beta chain) was obtained from a study of T cells in Graves' hyperthyroidism and ophthalmopathy. Study outcomes and limitations: The model's output predicted ophthalmopathy at a median of roughly 6 months prior to onset. Blood held most thyroid clonotypes expanded above 0.001 frequency.

This clonotype was counted at least ten times. What it recognizes is unknown. CDR1 is DFQATT, CDR2 SNEGSKA, per germline (reference sequence). J lost 4 bases, V lost 2 bases, and 4 bases had no gene match. CDR3 length: 15 residues. The TCR beta CDR3 regions underwent amplification using RNA transcripts as the source. The HTBI primer set drove a first-round RT-PCR of the TCR CDR3. TCRdb called the multiplex PCR reads again in MiXCR, with one record for every CDR3 protein. The table has roughly 30,000 distinct CDR3 sequences, around 40% seen once. This sequence was found in a woman aged 25-40 years with Graves' hyperthyroidism. This chain uses TRBV20-1 with TRBJ2-2; 10 nucleotides line up with TRBD2. What was sequenced was blood. CDR3 region: CSARKGLAFTGELFF. CDR3 in DNA: TGCAGTGCTAGAAAGGGACTAGCGTTCACCGGGGAGCTGTTTTTT.